These 27 T cell receptor beta chains originate from one sample sequenced in a study of blood T cell repertoires in COVID-19 (TCRdb year 2020). The library came from the immunoSEQ multiplex PCR assay. TCRdb stores this immuneACCESS table with in-frame sequences only. Part of the clones is absent; in the studies checked, under half of the shortfall reflects unresolved V genes, and no reason is known for the rest. The sample table records 200,000 or so clones; around 88% of these occur just once. The ten largest clonotypes hold 2% to 2.5% of the sample. Sequenced: PBMCs or T cells enriched from blood (not recorded which). These receptors were collected from a woman aged 40-49 years with acute COVID-19.

The DNA of the CDR3 is TGTGCCAGCAGCTTAGCCGGTTCCCAGTACTTC. Protein sequence: CASSLAGSQYF. The chain has TRBV7-8 and TRBJ2-5, with D unclear. The germline V gene has CDR1 SGHVS and CDR2 FQNEAQ. V dropped 0 bases and J dropped 9 bases, with 5 bases sitting between them. There are 11 residues in the CDR3.

The chain is built from TRBV5-4 and TRBJ1-4; 8 positions agree with TRBD1. CDR3 length: 15 amino acids. The germline V gene has CDR1 SGHNT and CDR2 YYREEE (reference sequence). The J segment lost 4 bases and the V segment lost 3 bases, leaving 5 bases of the junction unmatched. DNA of the CDR3: TGTGCCAGCAGCTCCGGGACAGGACTTAATGAAAAACTGTTTTTT. Encoded protein: CASSSGTGLNEKLFF.

This rearrangement joins TRBV30 to TRBJ1-2; perhaps TRBD1 as D (5 bases). Trimming removed 0 bases at V and 6 bases at J, with 11 bases between. The CDR3 totals 13 residues. Germline-derived CDR1 and CDR2 are GTSNPN and SVGIG (reference sequence). CDR3 nucleotide sequence: TGTGCCTGGAGTGTAGGGTGGGGGGATGGCTACACCTTC. Amino acids: CAWSVGWGDGYTF.

This chain connects TRBV9 to TRBJ1-2; D call uncertain. Germline values: CDR1 SGDLS, CDR2 YYNGEE. V was pared by 4 bases and J by 14 bases, with 21 bases between. The CDR3 totals 13 residues. CDR3 protein: CASSPAGKRDVTF. Written as DNA, the CDR3 is TGTGCCAGCAGCCCGGCGGGGAAACGGGATGTAACCTTC.

The chain combines TRBV11-3 with TRBJ1-4; 9 nucleotides line up with TRBD1. From germline, CDR1 is SGHNT and CDR2 YENEEA. The J segment lost 8 bases and the V segment lost 4 bases, leaving 5 bases of the junction unmatched. The CDR3 length is 14 residues. The CDR3: CASSSRQGEEKLFF. DNA for the CDR3: TGTGCCAGCAGCTCGAGACAGGGGGAAGAAAAACTGTTTTTT.

V usage is TRBV2 and J usage is TRBJ2-1; D possibly corresponds to TRBD2 (5 bases). Germline V gives CDR1 SNHLY, CDR2 FYNNEI. Trimming took 0 bases from V and 10 from J, leaving 16 bases between them. There are 15 residues in the CDR3. Written as DNA, the CDR3 is TGTGCCAGCAGTGAAGCGCTTGGCTCCGGCGGGGAGCAGTTCTTC. Residues: CASSEALGSGGEQFF.

The chain couples TRBV12-1 to TRBJ2-7; the table gives TRBD1 as D, unverified against the DNA. TRBV12-1 corresponds to a pseudogene. The CDR3 is made up of 15 amino acids. The chain's CDR3 is CASSSSLLQGVEQYF. CDR3 coding DNA: TGTGCCAGCAGCTCGAGCCTCTTACAGGGAGTCGAGCAGTACTTC.

In its sample, this clone was seen a few times. This chain joins TRBV15 and TRBJ1-1; D is unclear. The CDR3 has 15 residues. V lost 0 bases to trimming and J lost 3 bases, with 11 bases between them. CDR1 and CDR2 from the germline V gene are LNHNV and YYDKDF (reference sequence). DNA of the CDR3: TGTGCCACCAGCAGAGATGGAAGAGGGTACACTGAAGCTTTCTTT. Translation: CATSRDGRGYTEAFF.

The rearrangement links TRBV6-5 to TRBJ2-1; D unresolved. Looked up from germline, CDR1 is MNHEY and CDR2 is SVGAGI. Trimming stripped 6 bases from V and 6 bases from J, with 12 bases between. This CDR3 comprises 13 residues. The DNA for the CDR3 is TGTGCCAGCAGACGAGACAACCTCAATGAGCAGTTCTTC. The encoded protein is CASRRDNLNEQFF.

For the CDR3, the DNA is TGTGCCAGCAGCTCCATGACAGGGGGCCTTTTGAGAACCTTC. Its translation: CASSSMTGGLLRTF. The chain combines TRBV7-2 with TRBJ1-2; 10 bases fit TRBD1. With V trimmed by 4 bases and J by 14 bases, 13 bases remained unmatched. Germline CDR1 SGHTA, CDR2 FQGNSA. The CDR3 totals 14 residues.

This sequence joins TRBV7-6 and TRBJ2-5; TRBD1 aligns across 7 bases. The CDR3 totals 14 residues. The germline gives CDR1 SGHVS, CDR2 FNYEAQ. V shed 5 bases and J 1 base; nucleotides not matched to a gene: 4. The CDR3 loop reads CASSLWTGQETQYF. The CDR3 nucleotides read TGTGCCAGCAGCCTATGGACAGGCCAAGAGACCCAGTACTTC.

The chain combines TRBV3-1 (or the pseudogene TRBV3-2) with TRBJ2-4, with D unresolved. Germline CDR1 LGHDT, CDR2 YNNKEL (reference sequence). CDR3 length: 12 amino acids. Trimming pared 2 bases from V and 8 bases from J, leaving 7 bases between. CDR3 nucleotides: TGTGCCAGCAGCCAATCCCGGGACATTCAGTACTTC. It is translated as CASSQSRDIQYF.

The V call is TRBV11-2, the J call TRBJ2-5; the D is unclear. Germline V gene sequence: CDR1 SGHAT, CDR2 FQNNGV. The V end lost 1 base, the J end lost 1 base, and 10 bases lay between the germline ends. The CDR3 sequence is 15 residues long. The CDR3 DNA is TGTGCCAGCAGCTTAGCAGGTTCGATCCAAGAGACCCAGTACTTC. Encoded protein: CASSLAGSIQETQYF.

The chain carries TRBV5-1 and TRBJ2-1; 9 nucleotides match TRBD2. Germline CDR1 and CDR2: SGHRS and YFSETQ. The CDR3 is 16 residues long. With V trimmed by 2 bases and J by 5 bases, 8 bases remained unmatched. CDR3 nucleotides: TGCGCCAGCAGCTTTCAACCGGGACTAGCCGACAATGAGCAGTTCTTC. Encoded protein: CASSFQPGLADNEQFF.

The chain recombines TRBV6-2 or TRBV6-3 with TRBJ2-7, with a tentative D call TRBD1 (6 bases). The V end was cut by 5 bases, the J end by 6 bases, with 8 bases between. The CDR3 is 11 amino acids. From germline, CDR1 is MNHEY and CDR2 SVGEGT. CDR3 region: CASSNRVEQYV. The CDR3 region has the DNA TGTGCCAGCAGTAACAGGGTCGAGCAGTACGTC.

V is TRBV2 and J is TRBJ1-2, with 7 bases aligning to TRBD1. Germline-derived CDR1 and CDR2 are SNHLY and FYNNEI. Trimming cost V 7 bases and J 8 bases; bases outside gene matches: 7. The CDR3 runs 12 residues. The CDR3 nucleotides are TGTGCCAGCACCCTAACAGGGGACGGCTACACCTTC. This encodes CASTLTGDGYTF. Full variable domain (missing parts from reference TRBV2 and TRBJ1-2): EPEVTQTPSHQVTQMGQEVILRCVPISNHLYFYWYRQILGQKVEFLVSFYNNEISEKSEIFDDQFSVERPDGSNFTLKIRSTKLEDSAMYFCASTLTGDGYTFGSGTRLTVV.

The chain recombines TRBV7-2 with TRBJ1-4; 7 nucleotides align to TRBD1. Germline V gene lookup returns CDR1 SGHTA and CDR2 FQGNSA. This CDR3 spans 16 amino acids. Trimming at V came to 4 bases and at J to 0 bases, leaving 5 bases not matched to a gene. In DNA, the CDR3 is TGTGCCAGCAGCTCGGGACAGCATGCAACTAATGAAAAACTGTTTTTT. This gives the protein CASSSGQHATNEKLFF.

This clone showed up many times. The CDR3 loop is CAWSKSAGQPQHF. As DNA, the CDR3 is TGTGCCTGGAGTAAGTCCGCAGGACAGCCCCAGCATTTT. The gene calls are TRBV30 and TRBJ1-5; D remains ambiguous. V was cut by 2 bases and J by 7 bases, with 12 bases left in between. The germline gives CDR1 GTSNPN, CDR2 SVGIG (reference sequence). The CDR3 is 13 residues long.

This clone was seen once. This chain connects TRBV27 to TRBJ1-6, with D possibly TRBD1 on 6 matching bases. Germline V lookup: CDR1 MNHEY, CDR2 SMNVEV (reference sequence). Trimming removed 3 bases from V and 7 bases from J, with 13 bases in between. The CDR3 is 15 residues long. The CDR3 coding sequence is TGTGCCAGCAGTTTTCGGGCAGGGGCGAATTCACCCCTCCACTTT. Protein product: CASSFRAGANSPLHF.

The chain couples TRBV11-2 to TRBJ1-3; possibly TRBD1 for D (6 bases). CDR3 length: 17 amino acids. Trimming shortened V by 2 bases and J by 0 bases, and 14 bases separated the two germline ends. CDR1 is SGHAT, CDR2 FQNNGV, per germline. The CDR3 here is CASSLWSLDSSGNTIYF. Here the CDR3 DNA reads TGTGCCAGCAGCTTATGGTCCCTGGACAGCTCTGGAAACACCATATATTTT. The full variable domain, completed using reference TRBV11-2 and TRBJ1-3, is EAGVAQSPRYKIIEKRQSVAFWCNPISGHATLYWYQQILGQGPKLLIQFQNNGVVDDSQLPKDRFSAERLKGVDSTLKIQPAKLEDSAVYLCASSLWSLDSSGNTIYFGEGSWLTVV.

The chain has TRBV11-2 and TRBJ2-7; possibly TRBD1 for D (6 bases). This CDR3 is 13 amino acids long. V was pared by 5 bases and J by 7 bases, with 15 bases between. Germline V gives CDR1 SGHAT, CDR2 FQNNGV. CDR3 residues: CASSPGYREEQYV. The CDR3 bases are TGTGCCAGCAGCCCCGGTTACAGGGAAGAGCAGTACGTC.

The genes are TRBV7-9 and TRBJ1-2, with D possibly matching TRBD1 (5 bases). This CDR3 contains 13 residues. The ends were cut back, 6 bases at V and 4 bases at J, with 12 bases in the middle. Germline assignment: CDR1 SEHNR and CDR2 FQNEAQ (reference sequence). This CDR3 reads CASSSQGSYGYTF. The CDR3 DNA reads as TGTGCCAGCAGTTCCCAGGGCAGCTATGGCTACACCTTC.

Here the CDR3 reads CASMSNYEQYF. CDR3 nucleotides: TGTGCCAGCATGTCCAACTACGAGCAGTACTTC. The chain has TRBV27 and TRBJ2-7; D call uncertain. Trimming shortened V by 7 bases and J by 3 bases, and 7 bases separated the two germline ends. Germline V lookup: CDR1 MNHEY, CDR2 SMNVEV (reference sequence). The CDR3 is 11 amino acids.

This clone was recorded a few times. The chain employs TRBV10-2 and TRBJ2-3; no clear D. CDR3 size: 13 residues. Germline V gives CDR1 WSHSY, CDR2 SAAADI. The V and J ends lost 7 bases and 3 bases respectively, with 11 bases between them. CDR3 sequence (DNA): TGCGCCAGCACGCTAGAAGGAACAGATACGCAGTATTTT. Its protein is CASTLEGTDTQYF.

The rearrangement joins TRBV30 to TRBJ2-7; D unclear. This CDR3 contains 12 residues. In germline, CDR1 is GTSNPN, CDR2 SVGIG (reference sequence). Trimming took off 0 bases at V and 3 bases at J, with 6 bases between the two ends. CDR3 nucleotides: TGTGCCTGGAGTGTAACGGGCTACGAGCAGTACTTC. Protein: CAWSVTGYEQYF.

This sequence joins TRBV7-2 and TRBJ1-2; a weak D match, TRBD1 (5 bases). CDR3 length: 14 residues. The ends were cut back, 3 bases at V and 5 bases at J, with 13 bases in the middle. In germline, CDR1 is SGHTA, CDR2 FQGNSA. The CDR3: CASSFTGVGYGYTF. The CDR3 bases are TGTGCCAGCAGCTTTACAGGCGTGGGATATGGCTACACCTTC.

This chain uses TRBV19 with TRBJ2-1; no clear D gene. The length of the CDR3 is 11 residues. Germline-derived CDR1 and CDR2 are LNHDA and SQIVND (reference sequence). Trimming stripped 4 bases from V and 12 bases from J, with 10 bases between. This CDR3 reads CASSTRVRQFF. CDR3 nucleotides: TGTGCCAGTAGTACCCGGGTCCGGCAGTTCTTC.